This TCR beta chain was obtained from a study of T cells in Graves' hyperthyroidism and ophthalmopathy. Study background: Before any treatment, at initial diagnosis, peripheral blood was collected.

This clonotype was seen repeatedly, ten times or more. Thyroid ultrasound and orbital computed tomography, with clinical symptoms and serum thyroxine and TRAb, informed diagnoses. Amplification targeted TCR beta CDR3 regions from RNA transcripts. Researchers ran a first-round RT-PCR on the TCR CDR3 using the HTBI primer set. From the multiplex PCR reads, TCRdb called clonotypes with MiXCR, one entry per CDR3 protein. Here the sample spans hundreds of thousands of distinct CDR3 sequences, 15% to 19% being singletons. This sequence originates from a woman younger than 30 with Graves' hyperthyroidism that later progressed to Graves' ophthalmopathy. The sequencing sample was made of blood.

The CDR3 protein is CASSFPRRGLYNEQFF. In nucleotides, the CDR3 is TGTGCCAGCAGTTTCCCCAGGAGGGGCCTCTACAATGAGCAGTTCTTC. The rearrangement links TRBV28 to TRBJ2-1, with D possibly TRBD2 on 6 matching bases. Trimming stripped 3 bases from V and 3 bases from J, with 15 bases between. Germline CDR1 and CDR2: MDHEN and SYDVKM. The CDR3 is made up of 16 amino acids.